Below are 32 T cell receptor beta chains sequenced from a single sample in a study of T cell changes during pregnancy in multiple sclerosis. The assay was immunoSEQ multiplex PCR, and TCRdb's table has in-frame clones only and misses some. Of some 100,000 clones listed, over 80% are singletons. The starting material was peripheral blood, obtained after pregnancy. All receptors derive from a female donor with multiple sclerosis, enrolled in a pregnancy study.

The chain combines TRBV4-3 with TRBJ2-2; D is possibly TRBD1 (7 bases). This CDR3 has 17 residues. The V gene's germline CDR1 is LGHNA and CDR2 YSLEER. V lost 4 bases and J 2 bases, leaving 17 bases between the germline ends. The CDR3 nucleotides read TGCGCCAGCAGCCGATCCCTCCAGGGGGGTAACACCGGGGAGCTGTTTTTT. Its protein product is CASSRSLQGGNTGELFF.

The V call is TRBV27, the J call TRBJ1-1; 11 bases are a match to TRBD1. The V segment lost 4 bases and the J segment 3 bases; nucleotides outside the gene matches: 10. Germline assignment: CDR1 MNHEY and CDR2 SMNVEV (reference sequence). The CDR3 is 17 residues long. The chain's CDR3 is CASSWTGGGRGDTEAFF. The CDR3 DNA follows: TGTGCCAGCAGTTGGACAGGGGGCGGGCGTGGGGACACTGAAGCTTTCTTT.

The rearrangement joins TRBV7-9 to TRBJ2-2; 11 nucleotides match TRBD2. The trim removed 2 bases at V and 1 base at J, leaving 6 bases unmatched. Germline values: CDR1 SEHNR, CDR2 FQNEAQ (reference sequence). This CDR3 region has 18 residues. The CDR3 sequence is CASSLKATSGVNTGELFF. CDR3 bases: TGTGCCAGCAGCTTAAAAGCGACTAGCGGGGTGAACACCGGGGAGCTGTTTTTT. Full variable domain (rest looked up from reference TRBV7-9 and TRBJ2-2): DTGVSQNPRHKITKRGQNVTFRCDPISEHNRLYWYRQTLGQGPEFLTYFQNEAQLEKSRLLSDRFSAERPKGSFSTLEIQRTEQGDSAMYLCASSLKATSGVNTGELFFGEGSRLTVL.

The CDR3 region is CASSSGASGSDEQYF. The CDR3, as DNA: TGTGCCAGCAGTTCGGGGGCTAGCGGGAGCGACGAGCAGTACTTC. The V and J genes are TRBV28 and TRBJ2-7, with 10 bases identical to TRBD2. Germline-derived CDR1 and CDR2 are MDHEN and SYDVKM. The CDR3 runs 15 residues. Trimming took 4 bases from V and 5 from J; bases not matched to a gene: 8.

The J gene is TRBJ2-5, the V gene TRBV6-6; D is undetermined. The CDR3 runs to 13 residues. Per the germline V gene, CDR1 is MNHNY and CDR2 is SVGAGI (reference sequence). V was clipped by 8 bases and J by 5 bases, with 15 bases between them. Written as DNA, the CDR3 is TGTGCCAGCGAGCCCCGAGCGCGGGAGACCCAGTACTTC. Amino acids: CASEPRARETQYF.

This chain joins TRBV15 and TRBJ2-2, with TRBD2 identical over 8 bases. The CDR3 contains 16 residues. The ends lost 1 base at V and 4 bases at J; junction bases unmatched: 5. Per the germline V gene, CDR1 is LNHNV and CDR2 is YYDKDF (reference sequence). The CDR3 nucleotides are TGTGCCACCAGCAGAGGACGGGGGGGCATCACCGGGGAGCTGTTTTTT. It encodes CATSRGRGGITGELFF.

The chain combines TRBV15 with TRBJ1-4; D ambiguous. Trimming removed 1 base at V and 5 bases at J, with 8 bases between. CDR3 length: 14 amino acids. Germline CDR1 LNHNV, CDR2 YYDKDF (reference sequence). CDR3 sequence reads: CATSRGGLNEKLFF. The CDR3 nucleotides read TGTGCCACCAGCAGAGGCGGACTGAATGAAAAACTGTTTTTT.

This clone has only one observation. V usage is TRBV12-5 and J usage is TRBJ2-4; the D gene is possibly TRBD1 (6 bases). V lost 7 bases and J 0 bases, leaving 16 bases between the germline ends. The CDR3 spans 16 residues. Germline V gives CDR1 LGHNT, CDR2 FRNRAP. The CDR3 sequence: CASANPDSLAKNIQYF. The CDR3, as DNA: TGTGCTAGTGCTAATCCGGACAGCCTAGCCAAAAACATTCAGTACTTC. Together with reference TRBV12-5 and TRBJ2-4, the CDR3 gives the full variable domain: DARVTQTPRHKVTEMGQEVTMRCQPILGHNTVFWYRQTMMQGLELLAYFRNRAPLDDSGMPKDRFSAEMPDATLATLKIQPSEPRDSAVYFCASANPDSLAKNIQYFGAGTRLSVL.

This clone was seen a single time. The V gene is TRBV5-1, the J gene TRBJ1-3, with D maybe TRBD1 (5 bases). This CDR3 has 14 residues. The V gene's germline CDR1 is SGHRS and CDR2 YFSETQ. The germline V and J ends were trimmed by 3 bases and 0 bases, with 7 bases remaining between them. The CDR3 spells CASSSGGSGNTIYF. Written as DNA, the CDR3 is TGCGCCAGCAGCTCCGGGGGCTCTGGAAACACCATATATTTT.

The V call is TRBV19, the J call TRBJ1-2, with TRBD1 as a possible D gene (6 bases). CDR3 size: 14 residues. The V and J ends lost 5 bases and 4 bases respectively, with 14 bases between them. CDR1 and CDR2 (germline): LNHDA, SQIVND (reference sequence). The CDR3 nucleotides are TGTGCCAGTAGTGGGGGGGCGCGCGGCTATGGCTACACCTTC. Residues: CASSGGARGYGYTF.

V and J are TRBV27 and TRBJ2-7, with D tentatively TRBD2 (6 bases). CDR1 is MNHEY, CDR2 SMNVEV, per germline (reference sequence). There are 14 residues in the CDR3. The V and J ends lost 2 bases and 5 bases respectively, with 13 bases between them. CDR3 bases: TGTGCCAGCAGTTTACGATCGGGGGTCAACGAGCAGTACTTC. This gives the protein CASSLRSGVNEQYF.

The V call is TRBV9, the J call TRBJ2-7, with 8 bases matching TRBD1. V lost 0 bases to trimming and J lost 0 bases; unmatched junction nucleotides: 5. CDR1 and CDR2 (germline): SGDLS, YYNGEE. The CDR3 consists of 16 residues. The CDR3 region is CASSVGHRGASYEQYF. In nucleotides, the CDR3 is TGTGCCAGCAGCGTAGGGCACAGGGGGGCCTCCTACGAGCAGTACTTC.

The chain carries TRBV6-1 and TRBJ2-7; 9 positions match TRBD2. The germline CDR1 and CDR2 sequences are MNHNS and SASEGT. The CDR3 runs 13 residues. With V trimmed by 6 bases and J by 4 bases, 4 bases remained unmatched. The CDR3 loop reads CASRTSGLYEQYF. In DNA form, the CDR3 reads TGTGCCAGCAGGACTAGCGGATTATACGAGCAGTACTTC.

This chain links TRBV6-1 with TRBJ1-1; D ambiguous. V lost 3 bases, J lost 5 bases, and 7 bases lay in between. Germline V lookup: CDR1 MNHNS, CDR2 SASEGT. CDR3 size: 12 residues. CDR3 DNA sequence: TGTGCCAGCAGTGACGGGAGGACTGAAGCTTTCTTT. This gives the protein CASSDGRTEAFF.

The chain recombines TRBV27 with TRBJ1-6; D is ambiguous. The CDR3 loop spans 16 amino acids. Germline values: CDR1 MNHEY, CDR2 SMNVEV (reference sequence). V shed 4 bases and J shed 1 base, with 11 bases lying between them. In DNA form, the CDR3 reads TGTGCCAGCAGTTCCAGCTCGGGGTCCTATAATTCACCCCTCCACTTT. Its translation: CASSSSSGSYNSPLHF.

Points on this clone: Other nucleotide sequences in the sample specify the same CDR3. J is TRBJ2-7 and V is TRBV29-1; 12 bases agree with TRBD2. The CDR3 loop spans 14 amino acids. The V gene's germline CDR1 is SQVTM and CDR2 ANQGSEA. Trimming at V came to 4 bases and at J to 1 base, leaving 2 bases not matched to a gene. The CDR3 DNA is TGCAGCGTTGCACTAGCGGGAGGATCCTACGAGCAGTACTTC. This gives the protein CSVALAGGSYEQYF.

The chain uses TRBV28 and TRBJ1-6, with 9 bases aligning to TRBD1. V shed 8 bases and J 4 bases; nucleotides not matched to a gene: 3. CDR1 is MDHEN, CDR2 SYDVKM, per germline. The CDR3 runs to 14 residues. The CDR3 here is CASGTGNYNSPLHF. CDR3 in DNA: TGTGCCAGCGGGACAGGGAATTATAATTCACCCCTCCACTTT.

The chain uses TRBV18 and TRBJ2-1, with 13 bases matching TRBD2. Germline V CDR1 and CDR2: KGHSH, LQKENI. CDR3 length equals 19 residues. V shed 0 bases and J 5 bases; nucleotides not matched to a gene: 10. The CDR3 sequence is CASSPPGLAGRQLNNEQFF. The DNA of the CDR3 is TGTGCCAGCTCACCACCGGGACTAGCGGGAAGGCAGCTGAACAATGAGCAGTTCTTC.

The chain employs TRBV28 and TRBJ1-5; no clear D gene. Looked up from germline, CDR1 is MDHEN and CDR2 is SYDVKM. V was pared by 8 bases and J by 3 bases, with 11 bases between. This CDR3 contains 13 residues. This CDR3 is CASSKENNQPQHF. CDR3 nucleotides: TGTGCCAGCTCCAAGGAGAACAATCAGCCCCAGCATTTT.

The sample holds a few counts of this clone. The chain employs TRBV27 and TRBJ1-1; 8 nucleotides match TRBD1. This CDR3 has 14 residues. Germline CDR1 is MNHEY and CDR2 is SMNVEV (reference sequence). The junction had 4 bases not matched to a gene; V was cut back by 5 bases and J by 2 bases. The CDR3, as DNA: TGTGCCAGCAGTCCCGACAGGGGTAACACTGAAGCTTTCTTT. It translates to CASSPDRGNTEAFF.

The chain joins TRBV19 to TRBJ2-7; D perhaps matches TRBD2 (5 bases). Trimming removed 5 bases at V and 2 bases at J, with 19 bases between. The CDR3 sequence is 16 residues long. Per germline, CDR1 LNHDA and CDR2 SQIVND (reference sequence). In DNA, the CDR3 is TGTGCCAGTAGTGTTTCCGGGGTCTGGTCCCCCTACGAGCAGTACTTC. Amino acids: CASSVSGVWSPYEQYF.

The rearrangement links TRBV27 to TRBJ1-2; 9 bases align to TRBD1. The CDR3 totals 17 residues. From germline, CDR1 is MNHEY and CDR2 SMNVEV (reference sequence). The junction had 15 bases not matched to a gene; V was cut back by 3 bases and J by 7 bases. The CDR3 DNA reads TGTGCCAGCAGTTTGGGGTTGGGACAGGGCTTATCCACTGGCTACACCTTC. This encodes CASSLGLGQGLSTGYTF.

The chain combines TRBV5-1 with TRBJ1-2, with D hard to call. The V end was cut by 1 base, the J end by 0 bases, with 4 bases between. Germline loops: CDR1 SGHRS, CDR2 YFSETQ. The CDR3 spans 13 residues. DNA of the CDR3: TGCGCCAGCAGCTTGAGCCCTAACTATGGCTACACCTTC. Its translation is CASSLSPNYGYTF. The full variable domain, completed using reference TRBV5-1 and TRBJ1-2, is KAGVTQTPRYLIKTRGQQVTLSCSPISGHRSVSWYQQTPGQGLQFLFEYFSETQRNKGNFPGRFSGRQFSNSRSEMNVSTLELGDSALYLCASSLSPNYGYTFGSGTRLTVV.

This clone was observed once. The chain joins TRBV18 to TRBJ2-3; D uncertain. This CDR3 contains 16 residues. The ends were cut back, 0 bases at V and 2 bases at J, with 12 bases in the middle. CDR1 and CDR2 from the germline V gene are KGHSH and LQKENI. The CDR3 loop reads CASSPPAGNPTDTQYF. CDR3 DNA: TGTGCCAGCTCACCACCCGCAGGAAACCCCACAGATACGCAGTATTTT.

The V call is TRBV28, the J call TRBJ2-6; 9 positions agree with TRBD1. The germline gives CDR1 MDHEN, CDR2 SYDVKM. Unmatched junction bases numbered 6, after V lost 6 bases and J lost 0 bases. There are 17 residues in the CDR3. CDR3 nucleotides: TGTGCCAGCAGCCCGACAGGGGGGGGCTCTGGGGCCAACGTCCTGACTTTC. Its translation is CASSPTGGGSGANVLTF.

V gene TRBV5-1 combines with J gene TRBJ1-2; 7 nucleotides agree with TRBD1. The CDR3 consists of 14 residues. V dropped 0 bases and J dropped 6; count of bases not matched to a gene: 5. Germline loops: CDR1 SGHRS, CDR2 YFSETQ. The CDR3 spells CASSLVQGENGYTF. In DNA form, the CDR3 reads TGCGCCAGCAGCTTGGTGCAGGGGGAAAATGGCTACACCTTC.

The sample holds one count of this clone. J is TRBJ2-3 and V is TRBV7-3, with 8 bases matching TRBD2. This CDR3 comprises 15 residues. Germline V gene data show CDR1 as SGHTA and CDR2 as FQGTGA. J lost 2 bases, V lost 3 bases, and 4 bases had no gene match. CDR3 protein: CASSFRGGYTDTQYF. CDR3 bases: TGTGCCAGCAGCTTCCGGGGGGGATACACAGATACGCAGTATTTT. Complete variable domain (other parts from reference TRBV7-3 and TRBJ2-3): GAGVSQTPSNKVTEKGKYVELRCDPISGHTALYWYRQSLGQGPEFLIYFQGTGAADDSGLPNDRFFAVRPEGSVSTLKIQRTERGDSAVYLCASSFRGGYTDTQYFGPGTRLTVL.

V usage is TRBV9 and J usage is TRBJ1-2, with 7 bases matching TRBD1. CDR1 is SGDLS, CDR2 YYNGEE, per germline. J was trimmed by 6 bases and V by 0 bases; bases with no gene match: 5. This CDR3 is built from 14 residues. CDR3: CASSVAAQGNGYTF. The CDR3 region has the DNA TGTGCCAGCAGCGTAGCGGCACAGGGGAATGGCTACACCTTC.

This clone showed up just once. The chain combines TRBV6-5 with TRBJ1-2; 8 bases fit TRBD1. J was trimmed by 7 bases and V by 6 bases; bases with no gene match: 10. The CDR3 sequence is 14 residues long. CDR1 and CDR2 from the germline V gene are MNHEY and SVGAGI. As DNA, the CDR3 is TGTGCCAGCAGCACAGGACAGGGCTCGAGTGGCTACACCTTC. This sequence encodes CASSTGQGSSGYTF.

The CDR3: CASSHGQGSILYGYTF. In DNA, the CDR3 is TGTGCCAGCTCACATGGACAGGGTTCAATACTATACGGCTACACCTTC. This chain joins TRBV18 and TRBJ1-2; 8 bases agree with TRBD1. CDR1 KGHSH and CDR2 LQKENI come from the germline V gene. V was clipped by 4 bases and J by 8 bases; unmatched bases: 15. The CDR3 has 16 residues.

This chain connects TRBV4-2 to TRBJ2-2; D possibly corresponds to TRBD1 (5 bases). The CDR3 is 15 amino acids. Trimming shortened V by 1 base and J by 6 bases, and 12 bases separated the two germline ends. The germline gives CDR1 LGHNA, CDR2 YNFKEQ. The CDR3, as DNA: TGTGCCAGCAGCCAAGTGACATGGGGCTCCGGGGAGCTGTTTTTT. This translates into CASSQVTWGSGELFF.

The CDR3 DNA follows: TGCGCCAGCAGCTCCGGGGGGACTCTGAAACATGGCTACACCTTC. Translating it yields CASSSGGTLKHGYTF. V is TRBV5-1 and J is TRBJ1-2, with D possibly matching TRBD1 (5 bases). Germline V gene data show CDR1 as SGHRS and CDR2 as YFSETQ. The V end was cut by 3 bases, the J end by 6 bases, with 18 bases between. CDR3 size: 15 residues. The entire variable domain, with the rest obtained from reference TRBV5-1 and TRBJ1-2, is as follows: KAGVTQTPRYLIKTRGQQVTLSCSPISGHRSVSWYQQTPGQGLQFLFEYFSETQRNKGNFPGRFSGRQFSNSRSEMNVSTLELGDSALYLCASSSGGTLKHGYTFGSGTRLTVV.